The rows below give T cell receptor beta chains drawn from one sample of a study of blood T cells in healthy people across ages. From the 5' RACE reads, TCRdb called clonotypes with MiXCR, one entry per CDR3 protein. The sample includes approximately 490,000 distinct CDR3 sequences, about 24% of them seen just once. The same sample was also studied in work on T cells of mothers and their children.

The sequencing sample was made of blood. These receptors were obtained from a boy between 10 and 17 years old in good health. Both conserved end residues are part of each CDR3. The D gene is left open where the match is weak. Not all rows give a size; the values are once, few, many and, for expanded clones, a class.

CDR3aa: CASSRDLEVNEQFF
CDR3nt: TGTGCCAGCAGCCGGGACTTGGAGGTAAATGAGCAGTTCTTC
j_gene: TRBJ2-1
v_gene: TRBV25-1
abundance: few
d_gene: NA

CDR3aa: CASSRLAGGPAVNEQYF
CDR3nt: TGTGCCAGCAGTCGACTAGCGGGAGGGCCGGCGGTTAATGAGCAGTACTTC
j_gene: TRBJ2-5
v_gene: TRBV6-2/TRBV6-3
abundance: NA
d_gene: TRBD2

CDR3aa: CASSYNPERGSSGANVLTF
CDR3nt: TGCGCCAGCAGCTATAACCCGGAACGGGGGTCCTCTGGGGCCAACGTCCTGACTTTC
j_gene: TRBJ2-6
v_gene: TRBV4-3
abundance: few
d_gene: NA

CDR3aa: CASSQGGGTRYEQYF
CDR3nt: TGCGCCAGCAGCCAGGGTGGAGGGACCCGTTACGAGCAGTACTTC
j_gene: TRBJ2-7
v_gene: TRBV4-1
abundance: NA
d_gene: NA

CDR3aa: CSVARDTVGGIGYTF
CDR3nt: TGCAGCGTTGCCCGGGACACTGTGGGTGGGATTGGCTACACCTTC
j_gene: TRBJ1-2
v_gene: TRBV29-1
abundance: NA
d_gene: NA

CDR3aa: CASSSLPGTGGSYEQYF
CDR3nt: TGTGCCAGCAGTTCACTCCCCGGGACAGGGGGCTCCTACGAGCAGTACTTC
j_gene: TRBJ2-7
v_gene: TRBV27
abundance: NA
d_gene: TRBD1

CDR3aa: CASSSATGLEYGYTF
CDR3nt: TGCGCCAGCAGCTCGGCGACAGGGCTCGAGTATGGCTACACCTTC
j_gene: TRBJ1-2
v_gene: TRBV5-1
abundance: NA
d_gene: TRBD1

CDR3aa: CASGQGPGETQYF
CDR3nt: TGTGCCAGCGGACAGGGGCCGGGGGAGACCCAGTACTTC
j_gene: TRBJ2-5
v_gene: TRBV2
abundance: NA
d_gene: TRBD1

CDR3aa: CASSLISGYLSSYEQYF
CDR3nt: TGTGCCAGCAGCTTAATTTCCGGGTACCTAAGCTCCTACGAGCAGTACTTC
j_gene: TRBJ2-7
v_gene: TRBV7-9
abundance: NA
d_gene: NA

CDR3aa: CASSLSASDQPQHF
CDR3nt: TGTGCCAGCAGTTTATCCGCGAGCGATCAGCCCCAGCATTTT
j_gene: TRBJ1-5
v_gene: TRBV28
abundance: NA
d_gene: NA

CDR3aa: CASSQTGLALEASDTQYF
CDR3nt: TGTGCCAGCAGTCAGACGGGACTAGCATTGGAGGCTTCAGATACGCAGTATTTT
j_gene: TRBJ2-3
v_gene: TRBV28
abundance: NA
d_gene: TRBD2

CDR3aa: CASSEYAGANTDTQYF
CDR3nt: TGTGCCAGCAGTGAATATGCGGGGGCCAACACAGATACGCAGTATTTT
j_gene: TRBJ2-3
v_gene: TRBV6-1
abundance: NA
d_gene: NA

CDR3aa: CASITEAQRSVGQYF
CDR3nt: TGTGCCAGCATTACGGAGGCACAGCGTTCGGTCGGGCAGTACTTC
j_gene: TRBJ2-7
v_gene: TRBV6-1
abundance: NA
d_gene: NA

CDR3aa: CASSTTRVLKRERGDNEQFF
CDR3nt: TGTGCCAGCAGCACAACCAGAGTCCTGAAGCGGGAGAGGGGGGACAATGAGCAGTTCTTC
j_gene: TRBJ2-1
v_gene: TRBV7-9
abundance: NA
d_gene: TRBD2

CDR3aa: CASTLTDYNEQFF
CDR3nt: TGTGCCAGCACCCTGACAGATTACAATGAGCAGTTCTTC
j_gene: TRBJ2-1
v_gene: TRBV7-9
abundance: NA
d_gene: NA

CDR3aa: CASSLAPGVGETQYF
CDR3nt: TGTGCCAGCAGCTTAGCACCGGGGGTAGGAGAGACCCAGTACTTC
j_gene: TRBJ2-5
v_gene: TRBV7-2
abundance: NA
d_gene: NA

CDR3aa: CASSPEGYPGYTF
CDR3nt: TGTGCCAGCAGCCCGGAAGGGTACCCTGGCTACACCTTC
j_gene: TRBJ1-2
v_gene: TRBV5-4
abundance: few
d_gene: NA

CDR3aa: CASSQFPYQETQYF
CDR3nt: TGCGCCAGCAGTCAATTTCCGTATCAAGAGACCCAGTACTTC
j_gene: TRBJ2-5
v_gene: TRBV23-1
abundance: NA
d_gene: NA

CDR3aa: CASSPGSKGLLQPQYF
CDR3nt: TGTGCCAGCAGTCCGGGCTCGAAGGGACTCCTTCAACCCCAGTACTTC
j_gene: TRBJ2-5
v_gene: TRBV6-2/TRBV6-3
abundance: few
d_gene: NA

CDR3aa: CASSPQGPEQYF
CDR3nt: TGTGCCAGCAGTCCCCAGGGTCCCGAGCAGTACTTC
j_gene: TRBJ2-7
v_gene: TRBV28
abundance: many
d_gene: NA

CDR3aa: CASSIHAPYNEQFF
CDR3nt: TGTGCCAGCAGCATACACGCCCCGTACAATGAGCAGTTCTTC
j_gene: TRBJ2-1
v_gene: TRBV11-2
abundance: NA
d_gene: NA

CDR3aa: CATSDITSGLYNEQFF
CDR3nt: TGCGCCACCAGTGATATAACTAGCGGTCTCTACAATGAGCAGTTCTTC
j_gene: TRBJ2-1
v_gene: TRBV24-1
abundance: NA
d_gene: TRBD2

CDR3aa: CASSSLRGRGTEAFF
CDR3nt: TGTGCCAGCAGTTCTCTCAGGGGCAGGGGCACTGAAGCTTTCTTT
j_gene: TRBJ1-1
v_gene: TRBV27
abundance: few
d_gene: NA

CDR3aa: CASIAFRANDRDYGCTF
CDR3nt: TGTGCCAGCATAGCTTTTAGGGCCAACGACCGGGACTATGGCTGCACCTTC
j_gene: TRBJ1-2
v_gene: TRBV28
abundance: few
d_gene: NA

CDR3aa: CSVEDTGINTEALF
CDR3nt: TGCAGCGTTGAAGATACAGGGATTAACACTGAAGCTCTCTTT
j_gene: TRBJ1-1
v_gene: TRBV29-1
abundance: NA
d_gene: NA

CDR3aa: CASSRPGRGYEQYF
CDR3nt: TGTGCCAGCAGTCGGCCGGGAAGAGGGTACGAGCAGTACTTC
j_gene: TRBJ2-7
v_gene: TRBV28
abundance: NA
d_gene: NA

CDR3aa: CASNTGPSLGNEQFF
CDR3nt: TGTGCCAGCAACACCGGGCCTTCTCTGGGCAATGAGCAGTTCTTC
j_gene: TRBJ2-1
v_gene: TRBV28
abundance: few
d_gene: NA

CDR3aa: CASSFDVTGGHGYTF
CDR3nt: TGTGCCAGCAGCTTTGACGTCACAGGGGGGCATGGCTACACCTTC
j_gene: TRBJ1-2
v_gene: TRBV5-6
abundance: NA
d_gene: TRBD1